This T cell receptor (beta chain) was sequenced in a study of blood T cell repertoires in COVID-19 (TCRdb year 2020). About the investigation overall: Samples from collaborators originated in the United States, Italy and Spain and spanned both the acute and convalescent phases of COVID-19. The prospective study material was composed of cDNA or gDNA derived from T cells, B-cell-depleted T cells, or PBMCs. Sample metadata almost always included a de-identified subject ID, COVID-19 status, age in years and sex. Samples came from the ongoing ImmuneRACE study (first 160 participants) plus 1,254 subjects from 6 global collaborators. The repertoires were released in a freely available public database intended as a resource for research on the immune response to SARS-CoV-2. HLA class I and class II types, where available, came from metadata supplied by the sample provider rather than from assay-based typing. Subjects who had been exposed to COVID-19, were actively infected with it, or had recovered from it provided the deeply sampled blood TCRbeta repertoires that made up the dataset. What the work shows at the level of the full study, not this receptor alone: The amount of clinical and demographic metadata varied by source and participant and was provided uncurated.

Whole blood was collected in K2EDTA tubes by collaborating institutions according to the institutions' own protocols. Collaborator samples were shipped for TCRbeta analysis as frozen whole blood, isolated PBMCs, or DNA extracted from either sample type. Notes on this clone: This clone's antigen is unknown. Base qualities are not provided; no much larger clone lies one nucleotide away.

The CDR3, cysteine through phenylalanine, is 14 amino acids long. Of all the DNA, just the CDR3 is kept, 42 bases in frame from base 1. The germline V end is reduced by 5 bases and the J end by 2 bases; junction bases left unmatched: 6. CDR1 and CDR2 are read off the germline V gene as SNHLY and FYNNEI. TCRbeta CDR3 regions were amplified from genomic DNA by means of the immunoSEQ Assay, a bias-controlled multiplex PCR. The authors' analysis ran thus. Nucleated cell counts per sample were estimated from amplification of reference gene primers within the assay. To quantify the absolute abundance of each unique TCRbeta CDR3 rearrangement, sequence reads were collapsed and filtered. Productive Simpson clonality was computed per sample as the square root of Simpson's diversity index over productive rearrangements. TCRdb took this table from immuneACCESS and kept in-frame rearrangements with V and J called. Such tables lack part of the clones; where checked against another copy, unresolved V genes explain under half of the gap, and the rest is unexplained. Clone size and V and J calls were adopted from that table, with D and trimming inferred from the DNA. In all, the sample holds under 150,000 clones, and roughly 90% of those were seen once. About 2% of the sample belongs to the ten largest clones.

The sequence links TRBV2 to TRBJ2-7, with 7 central nucleotides matching TRBD1. The specimen sequenced was peripheral blood. The sequence derives from a man between 65 and 85 years old with active COVID-19. Here the CDR3 is given as CASSTGTAPYEQYF. The DNA reads TGTGCCAGCAGTACCGGGACAGCCCCCTACGAGCAGTACTTC.